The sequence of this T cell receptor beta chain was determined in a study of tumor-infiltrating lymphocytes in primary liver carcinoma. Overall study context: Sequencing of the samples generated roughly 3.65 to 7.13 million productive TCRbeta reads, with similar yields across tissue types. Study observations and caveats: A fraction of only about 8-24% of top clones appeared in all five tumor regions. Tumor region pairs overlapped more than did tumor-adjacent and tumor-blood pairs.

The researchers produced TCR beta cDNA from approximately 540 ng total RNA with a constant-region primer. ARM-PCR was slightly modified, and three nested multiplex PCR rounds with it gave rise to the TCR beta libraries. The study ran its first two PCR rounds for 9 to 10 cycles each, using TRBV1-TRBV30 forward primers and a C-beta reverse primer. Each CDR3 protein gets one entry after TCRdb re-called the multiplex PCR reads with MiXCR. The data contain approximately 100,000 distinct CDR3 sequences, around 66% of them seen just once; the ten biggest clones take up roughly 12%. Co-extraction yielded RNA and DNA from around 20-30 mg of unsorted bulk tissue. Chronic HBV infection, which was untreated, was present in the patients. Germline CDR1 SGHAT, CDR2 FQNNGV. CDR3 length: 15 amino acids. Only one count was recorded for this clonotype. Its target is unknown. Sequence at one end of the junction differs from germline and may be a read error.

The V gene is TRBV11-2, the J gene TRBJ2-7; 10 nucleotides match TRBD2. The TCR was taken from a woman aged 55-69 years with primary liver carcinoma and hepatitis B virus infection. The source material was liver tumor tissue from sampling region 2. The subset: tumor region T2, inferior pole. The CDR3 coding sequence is TGTGCCATCAGCTTAGAGTCTAGCGGGAGCTGCGAGCAGTACTTC. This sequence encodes CAISLESSGSCEQYF.